This T cell receptor (beta chain) was found in a study of chemoradiotherapy in HPV16-positive cancers. Study results and limitations: HPV-responsive T-cell expansion during chemoradiotherapy was linked to improved recurrence-free survival in HPV16-positive patients. Only a couple of HPV16-positive patients supplied the functional HPV-specificity definition. Candidate HPV-specific clones and E7-related TCR motifs grew in tumor during treatment.

Over chemoradiotherapy, repertoires were sampled more than once. Comment on this clone: Its antigen remains unidentified.

Profiled with immunoSEQ multiplex PCR; TCRdb holds only in-frame clones, not every one. Of about 12,000 clones in the sample, more than 65% are singletons; the top ten hold more than 2%. The J segment lost 7 bases and the V segment lost 2 bases, leaving 11 bases of the junction unmatched. Germline-derived CDR1 and CDR2 are SGHTA and FQGNSA. The length of the CDR3 is 17 residues. This sample was obtained from a patient who underwent chemoradiotherapy. This rearrangement joins TRBV7-2 to TRBJ2-3, with 11 bases aligning to TRBD2. This sequence was found in a human donor with HPV-associated anogenital cancer. Written as DNA, the CDR3 is TGTGCCAGCAGCTTAACCCCCTTAGCGGGGGGGCAGCATACGCAGTATTTT. Translation: CASSLTPLAGGQHTQYF. The full variable domain, in which reference TRBV7-2 and TRBJ2-3 provide the parts outside the CDR3, is GAGVSQSPSNKVTEKGKDVELRCDPISGHTALYWYRQSLGQGLEFLIYFQGNSAPDKSGLPSDRFSAERTGGSVSTLTIQRTQQEDSAVYLCASSLTPLAGGQHTQYFGPGTRLTVL.